The 32 T cell receptor beta chains reported below all come from one sample, sequenced in a study of blood T cell repertoires in COVID-19. Profiled with immunoSEQ multiplex PCR; TCRdb holds only in-frame clones, not every one. The data hold some 190,000 clones, with approximately 85% observed a single time. Sequencing used peripheral blood. Receptor source: a man in his sixties with acute or convalescent COVID-19.

This clone occurred once. V is TRBV4-3 and J is TRBJ2-7; TRBD1 matches at 7 bases. The germline gives CDR1 LGHNA, CDR2 YSLEER. After removal of 5 bases from V and 5 bases from J, the junction contained 12 bases not matched to a gene. This CDR3 region has 15 residues. The CDR3 sequence is CASSKKRQGINEQYF. CDR3 DNA: TGCGCCAGCAGCAAAAAGCGACAGGGAATCAACGAGCAGTACTTC.

The gene calls are TRBV28 and TRBJ1-2; 7 bases align to TRBD1. CDR1 is MDHEN, CDR2 SYDVKM, per germline. The CDR3 consists of 15 residues. V was pared by 3 bases and J by 0 bases, with 4 bases of the junction left unmatched. The CDR3 sequence is CASSFRDSPNYGYTF. CDR3 sequence (DNA): TGTGCCAGCAGTTTCCGGGACAGTCCTAACTATGGCTACACCTTC.

The chain has TRBV29-1 and TRBJ2-7, with D possibly TRBD2 on 6 matching bases. Trimming took off 6 bases at V and 2 bases at J, with 17 bases between the two ends. The CDR3 has 14 residues. Germline CDR1 is SQVTM and CDR2 is ANQGSEA. CDR3 sequence reads: CSVIYPGLPYEQYF. The CDR3 DNA sequence: TGCAGCGTCATATACCCAGGACTACCCTACGAGCAGTACTTC.

The chain couples TRBV4-2 to TRBJ2-2; D may be TRBD1 (7 bases). Trimming pared 4 bases from V and 1 base from J, leaving 10 bases between. CDR3 length: 15 residues. CDR1 is LGHNA, CDR2 YNFKEQ, per germline. DNA of the CDR3: TGTGCCAGCAGCCCTCAGGGGGGGAACACCGGGGAGCTGTTTTTT. As protein: CASSPQGGNTGELFF.

The rearrangement links TRBV5-1 to TRBJ1-4, with D tentatively TRBD1 (5 bases). CDR1 and CDR2 from the germline V gene are SGHRS and YFSETQ. Trimming cost V 1 base and J 5 bases, with 9 bases left between them. The CDR3 runs 14 residues. Here the CDR3 reads CASSLLGGNEKLFF. CDR3 sequence (DNA): TGCGCCAGCAGCTTGCTCGGGGGGAATGAAAAACTGTTTTTT.

This chain uses TRBV28 with TRBJ2-5, with D possibly TRBD2 on 5 matching bases. Germline V gene lookup returns CDR1 MDHEN and CDR2 SYDVKM. The V end was cut by 4 bases, the J end by 7 bases, with 16 bases between. The CDR3 spans 14 residues. CDR3 in DNA: TGTGCCAGCAGTTCGTCCGGGGTCTATCGGACCCAGTACTTC. As protein: CASSSSGVYRTQYF.

The chain carries TRBV15 and TRBJ1-5, with unresolved D. Trimming cost V 5 bases and J 5 bases, with 10 bases left between them. The CDR3 has 13 amino acids. CDR1 is LNHNV, CDR2 YYDKDF, per germline (reference sequence). The chain's CDR3 is CATSGVEDQPQHF. The CDR3 nucleotides read TGTGCCACCAGCGGAGTGGAGGATCAGCCCCAGCATTTT.

DNA of the CDR3: TGTGCCAGCAGGGGGACAGATAATCAGCCCCAGCATTTT. This codes for CASRGTDNQPQHF. This chain uses TRBV2 with TRBJ1-5, with 7 positions matching TRBD1. The ends lost 6 bases at V and 4 bases at J; junction bases unmatched: 3. The germline CDR1 and CDR2 sequences are SNHLY and FYNNEI. This CDR3 contains 13 residues.

The V call is TRBV12-3 or TRBV12-4, the J call TRBJ1-1, with a possible D match to TRBD1 (5 bases). This CDR3 is 11 amino acids long. The V end lost 4 bases, the J end lost 11 bases, and 11 bases lay between the germline ends. The CDR3 loop reads CASSSTGQAFF. CDR3 DNA: TGTGCCAGCAGTTCCACAGGTCAGGCTTTCTTT.

The genes are TRBV4-1 and TRBJ1-3; perhaps TRBD1 as D (5 bases). From germline, CDR1 is MGHRA and CDR2 YSYEKL. This CDR3 comprises 17 residues. V was cut by 1 base and J by 0 bases, with 13 bases left in between. The CDR3 region is CASSQVRGQTSGNTIYF. In DNA, the CDR3 is TGCGCCAGCAGCCAAGTCCGCGGACAAACCTCTGGAAACACCATATATTTT.

A remark on this clone: The same CDR3 is also encoded by other DNA sequences in this sample. The chain recombines TRBV24-1 with TRBJ2-5; 7 bases are a match to TRBD1. J gave up 0 bases and V 4 bases, and 4 bases lay outside the gene matches. CDR3 length: 15 residues. Looked up from germline, CDR1 is KGHDR and CDR2 is SFDVKD. CDR3 nucleotide sequence: TGTGCCACCAGTGACCCAGGGACAGACCAAGAGACCCAGTACTTC. Translation gives CATSDPGTDQETQYF.

This sequence joins TRBV15 and TRBJ2-2; no reliable D call. Germline V lookup: CDR1 LNHNV, CDR2 YYDKDF (reference sequence). V lost 4 bases and J lost 5, with 14 bases in between. This CDR3 contains 15 residues. The CDR3 spells CATSTKRFGTGELFF. CDR3 sequence (DNA): TGTGCCACCAGCACGAAGAGGTTTGGGACCGGGGAGCTGTTTTTT.

A few counts support this clone. The chain couples TRBV19 to TRBJ1-2; TRBD1 aligns across 11 bases. CDR1 is LNHDA, CDR2 SQIVND, per germline (reference sequence). After removal of 4 bases from V and 3 bases from J, the junction contained 4 bases not matched to a gene. The CDR3 length is 15 residues. The CDR3 reads CASSTRTGGDYGYTF. The CDR3 bases are TGTGCCAGTAGTACCAGGACAGGGGGCGACTATGGCTACACCTTC.

The count of this clone is one. This chain joins TRBV28 and TRBJ1-2; no reliable D call. The CDR3 sequence is 15 residues long. Trimming shortened V by 6 bases and J by 4 bases, and 18 bases separated the two germline ends. Germline V CDR1 and CDR2: MDHEN, SYDVKM. The CDR3 nucleotides read TGTGCCAGCAGCGAAGCCTCCGGAGCCCTCTATGGCTACACCTTC. This sequence encodes CASSEASGALYGYTF.

In its sample, this clone was seen once. The chain carries TRBV5-1 and TRBJ2-5; TRBD1 agrees at 8 bases. The germline gives CDR1 SGHRS, CDR2 YFSETQ. V shed 3 bases and J 5 bases; nucleotides not matched to a gene: 3. The CDR3 runs 13 residues. As DNA, the CDR3 is TGCGCCAGCAGCTCACAGGGGGACGAGACCCAGTACTTC. Translating gives CASSSQGDETQYF.

The chain couples TRBV12-3 or TRBV12-4 to TRBJ2-7; no clear D gene. CDR3 length equals 13 residues. V lost 5 bases, J lost 1 base, and 9 bases lay in between. DNA of the CDR3: TGTGCCAGCAGTAAAGAACGGTCCTACGAGCAGTACTTC. As protein: CASSKERSYEQYF.

The J gene is TRBJ1-2, the V gene TRBV16, with D hard to call. Trimming stripped 1 base from V and 1 base from J, with 7 bases between. The CDR3 covers 14 residues. Germline assignment: CDR1 KGHSY and CDR2 FQNENV. The CDR3: CASSQFHSNYGYTF. CDR3 sequence (DNA): TGTGCCAGCAGCCAATTTCACAGTAACTATGGCTACACCTTC.

CDR3 bases: TGTGCCAGCAGCTCAGGGGGCGCGGGGGAAAAACTGTTTTTT. Its protein is CASSSGGAGEKLFF. V usage is TRBV28 and J usage is TRBJ1-4, with TRBD1 matching over 8 bases. The V gene end was trimmed by 6 bases and the J gene end by 8 bases; junction bases not matched to a gene: 8. Germline loops: CDR1 MDHEN, CDR2 SYDVKM. This CDR3 comprises 14 residues.

The genes are TRBV27 and TRBJ1-1, with D uncertain. V lost 5 bases and J lost 0, with 10 bases in between. The germline V gene has CDR1 MNHEY and CDR2 SMNVEV (reference sequence). The CDR3 has 14 amino acids. CDR3 DNA sequence: TGTGCCAGCAGTCGTGACAACATGAACACTGAAGCTTTCTTT. Amino acids: CASSRDNMNTEAFF.

This chain links TRBV28 with TRBJ2-3; D is perhaps TRBD1 (5 bases). Germline CDR1 reads MDHEN; CDR2 reads SYDVKM. V lost 6 bases to trimming and J lost 0 bases, with 19 bases between them. This CDR3 contains 17 residues. The CDR3 here is CASRYSFRDQSTDTQYF. Here the CDR3 DNA reads TGTGCCAGCAGATACAGCTTCAGGGATCAGAGCACAGATACGCAGTATTTT.

The chain has TRBV7-3 and TRBJ2-1; 16 positions agree with TRBD2. The V gene's germline CDR1 is SGHTA and CDR2 FQGTGA. This CDR3 contains 16 residues. The J segment lost 9 bases and the V segment lost 2 bases, leaving 4 bases of the junction unmatched. In DNA form, the CDR3 reads TGTGCCAGCAGCTTAGTGGGACTAGCGGGAGGGGGTGAGCAGTTCTTC. Its protein product is CASSLVGLAGGGEQFF.

The chain recombines TRBV5-4 with TRBJ2-1; possible D gene TRBD2, 6 bases. The CDR3 is 15 residues long. Germline V CDR1 and CDR2: SGHNT, YYREEE (reference sequence). V shed 1 base and J shed 1 base, with 9 bases lying between them. The CDR3 coding sequence is TGTGCCAGCAGCTTGAGTGGAGGGTCCTACAATGAGCAGTTCTTC. Its translation: CASSLSGGSYNEQFF.

V is TRBV5-4 and J is TRBJ2-1; TRBD2 agrees at 8 bases. Trimming took 4 bases from V and 2 from J; bases not matched to a gene: 8. The CDR3 sequence is 16 residues long. Germline V CDR1 and CDR2: SGHNT, YYREEE (reference sequence). CDR3 DNA: TGTGCCAGCAGCCTAGCCGGGAGGGCAGCCTACAATGAGCAGTTCTTC. Translation: CASSLAGRAAYNEQFF. Looking up the rest from reference TRBV5-4 and TRBJ2-1 gives the full variable domain: ETGVTQSPTHLIKTRGQQVTLRCSSQSGHNTVSWYQQALGQGPQFIFQYYREEENGRGNFPPRFSGLQFPNYSSELNVNALELDDSALYLCASSLAGRAAYNEQFFGPGTRLTVL.

V is TRBV9 and J is TRBJ2-1, with D unresolved. The V gene's germline CDR1 is SGDLS and CDR2 YYNGEE. The CDR3 sequence is 17 residues long. V was clipped by 0 bases and J by 0 bases, with 13 bases between them. The CDR3 DNA reads TGTGCCAGCAGCGTAGCTATTCAGGCAAGCTCCTACAATGAGCAGTTCTTC. Translated: CASSVAIQASSYNEQFF.

The chain recombines TRBV29-1 with TRBJ1-1; D unresolved. Between the trimmed V and J ends, which lost 6 bases and 2 bases, there was a span of 19 bases. The germline V gene has CDR1 SQVTM and CDR2 ANQGSEA. This CDR3 has 15 residues. The chain's CDR3 is CSVPGFTSGNTEAFF. In DNA, the CDR3 is TGCAGCGTCCCGGGATTCACCTCAGGAAACACTGAAGCTTTCTTT. Supplemented by reference TRBV29-1 and TRBJ1-1, the full variable domain reads SAVISQKPSRDICQRGTSLTIQCQVDSQVTMMFWYRQQPGQSLTLIATANQGSEATYESGFVIDKFPISRPNLTFSTLTVSNMSPEDSSIYLCSVPGFTSGNTEAFFGQGTRLTVV.

This clone was seen just once. This chain links TRBV7-9 with TRBJ2-5, with D uncertain. Per the germline V gene, CDR1 is SEHNR and CDR2 is FQNEAQ (reference sequence). V gave up 3 bases and J gave up 8 bases, with 7 bases separating them. This CDR3 region has 11 residues. The CDR3 region is CASSLNRTQYF. CDR3 sequence (DNA): TGTGCCAGCAGCTTGAACAGAACCCAGTACTTC.

The chain combines TRBV9 with TRBJ2-2; TRBD2 might be the D (6 bases). This CDR3 comprises 17 residues. Germline assignment: CDR1 SGDLS and CDR2 YYNGEE. The V end was cut by 2 bases, the J end by 3 bases, with 17 bases between. CDR3 residues: CASSVLSGSTYTGELFF. CDR3 DNA sequence: TGTGCCAGCAGCGTCCTTTCCGGGAGTACGTACACCGGGGAGCTGTTTTTT.

This rearrangement joins TRBV6-5 to TRBJ1-4; D might be TRBD1 (6 bases). Germline V gene data show CDR1 as MNHEY and CDR2 as SVGAGI. V lost 2 bases and J lost 1, with 8 bases in between. The CDR3 is 15 residues long. CDR3 DNA: TGTGCCAGCAGTTACGGGGGACAAACTAATGAAAAACTGTTTTTT. Residues: CASSYGGQTNEKLFF.

The V and J genes are TRBV20-1 and TRBJ2-7; 7 bases map to TRBD1. J lost 6 bases, V lost 2 bases, and 1 base had no gene match. The CDR3 contains 11 residues. Germline lookup yields CDR1 DFQATT and CDR2 SNEGSKA (reference sequence). Here the CDR3 reads CSARRGPEQYF. DNA of the CDR3: TGCAGTGCTAGAAGGGGGCCCGAGCAGTACTTC.

This chain links TRBV3-1 (or the pseudogene TRBV3-2) with TRBJ2-7, with TRBD2 as a possible D gene (6 bases). This CDR3 contains 14 residues. V was pared by 2 bases and J by 3 bases, with 11 bases between. Germline values: CDR1 LGHDT, CDR2 YNNKEL (reference sequence). CDR3 region: CASSQLGGNYEQYF. DNA of the CDR3: TGTGCCAGCAGCCAACTGGGAGGAAACTACGAGCAGTACTTC.

V gene TRBV15 combines with J gene TRBJ2-4; D may be TRBD1 (6 bases). In germline, CDR1 is LNHNV, CDR2 YYDKDF (reference sequence). The CDR3 spans 17 residues. Trimming pared 2 bases from V and 0 bases from J, leaving 14 bases between. The CDR3 DNA follows: TGTGCCACCAGCAGATCTGCTTCAGGGGTAGCCAAAAACATTCAGTACTTC. Translating it yields CATSRSASGVAKNIQYF.

This chain connects TRBV19 to TRBJ2-1; 11 nucleotides match TRBD2. Germline assignment: CDR1 LNHDA and CDR2 SQIVND (reference sequence). Germline trimming cut 1 base from V and 9 bases from J; bases unmatched to any gene: 5. This CDR3 has 15 amino acids. CDR3 nucleotide sequence: TGTGCCAGTAGTATAGTGACTAGCGGGATGGGTGAGCAGTTCTTC. Its protein product is CASSIVTSGMGEQFF.